These 11 T cell receptor beta chains were sequenced from one sample in a study of CD8 T cells in ankylosing spondylitis. General observations from the study: A motif of roughly eight highly homologous TCR beta variants was seen as apparently characteristic of ankylosing spondylitis blood.

For these TCRs, the target antigens are not known. MiXCR, applied by TCRdb to the 5' RACE reads, yields one record per CDR3 protein. The sample has 400,000 to 450,000 distinct CDR3 sequences, 17% seen once; the top ten hold over 0.9%. The sample comprised blood, either unsorted or a sorted T cell fraction (not recorded which). These receptors originate from a male donor with ankylosing spondylitis.

This clonotype occurred a few times. The chain employs TRBV20-1 and TRBJ2-4; D not resolved. The CDR3 loop spans 11 amino acids. The germline gives CDR1 DFQATT, CDR2 SNEGSKA (reference sequence). Trimming cost V 8 bases and J 4 bases, with 9 bases left between them. CDR3 sequence reads: CSTIGKNIQYF. CDR3 DNA sequence: TGCAGTACTATAGGGAAAAACATTCAGTACTTC.

There are many counts of this clonotype. The genes are TRBV5-1 and TRBJ2-2; TRBD2 might be the D (6 bases). Germline V gives CDR1 SGHRS, CDR2 YFSETQ. V was shortened by 0 bases and J by 5 bases, with 11 bases between the two germline ends. There are 15 residues in the CDR3. The CDR3 spells CASSLDTRGTGELFF. CDR3 nucleotides: TGCGCCAGCAGCTTGGATACCCGGGGGACCGGGGAGCTGTTTTTT.

The rearrangement joins TRBV6-2 or TRBV6-3 to TRBJ1-4; D ambiguous. The CDR3 has 14 residues. Trimming removed 8 bases at V and 7 bases at J, with 17 bases between. Per the germline V gene, CDR1 is MNHEY and CDR2 is SVGEGT. CDR3 in DNA: TGTGCCAGCGGGGAATCGGCTTGGACTGAAAAACTGTTTTTT. It yields the protein CASGESAWTEKLFF.

The gene calls are TRBV7-2 and TRBJ2-3, with D possibly TRBD1 on 6 matching bases. The V and J ends lost 4 bases and 0 bases respectively, with 8 bases between them. The CDR3 spans 14 residues. Germline CDR1 reads SGHTA; CDR2 reads FQGNSA. The DNA for the CDR3 is TGTGCCAGCAGCTCACAGGGTAGCACAGATACGCAGTATTTT. Protein: CASSSQGSTDTQYF.

V is TRBV2 and J is TRBJ2-1; 13 nucleotides line up with TRBD2. The CDR3 runs 14 residues. Trimming at V came to 0 bases and at J to 15 bases, leaving 5 bases not matched to a gene. Germline CDR1 is SNHLY and CDR2 is FYNNEI. As DNA, the CDR3 is TGTGCCAGCAGTGAAGCAACTAGCGGGGGGGAACTGTTCTTC. Its protein product is CASSEATSGGELFF.

The gene calls are TRBV5-1 and TRBJ1-3; D perhaps matches TRBD1 (5 bases). Germline CDR1 SGHRS, CDR2 YFSETQ. Trimming took off 5 bases at V and 0 bases at J, with 12 bases between the two ends. The CDR3 has 15 amino acids. The CDR3 spells CASRPDTSSGNTIYF. The CDR3 coding sequence is TGCGCCAGCAGGCCGGACACGAGCTCTGGAAACACCATATATTTT. Drawing the rest from reference TRBV5-1 and TRBJ1-3, the complete variable domain is KAGVTQTPRYLIKTRGQQVTLSCSPISGHRSVSWYQQTPGQGLQFLFEYFSETQRNKGNFPGRFSGRQFSNSRSEMNVSTLELGDSALYLCASRPDTSSGNTIYFGEGSWLTVV.

The chain combines TRBV5-1 with TRBJ2-1; 9 bases fit TRBD1. V gave up 1 base and J gave up 8 bases; unmatched junction bases: 7. The CDR3 spans 15 residues. Looked up from germline, CDR1 is SGHRS and CDR2 is YFSETQ. The DNA for the CDR3 is TGCGCCAGCAGCTTGACCGGGACAGGGTTCGATGAGCAGTTCTTC. Its protein is CASSLTGTGFDEQFF.

At least ten counts were recorded for this clonotype. The chain carries TRBV12-3 or TRBV12-4 and TRBJ2-6, with TRBD1 as a possible D gene (6 bases). The CDR3 spans 15 residues. The V end was cut by 6 bases, the J end by 1 base, with 10 bases between. This CDR3 is CASRAQGSGANVLTF. Written as DNA, the CDR3 is TGTGCCAGCAGGGCTCAGGGGTCTGGGGCCAACGTCCTGACTTTC.

This clonotype appeared many times. The rearrangement links TRBV5-1 to TRBJ1-1, with no clear D. The CDR3 spans 14 residues. The germline V gene encodes CDR1 SGHRS and CDR2 YFSETQ. The V and J ends lost 4 bases and 1 base respectively, with 11 bases between them. The CDR3 nucleotides are TGCGCCAGCAGCCCATCGATCCGGAACACTGAAGCTTTCTTT. Its protein is CASSPSIRNTEAFF.

In this sample, this clonotype turned up many times. V usage is TRBV12-3 or TRBV12-4 and J usage is TRBJ2-1; possible D gene TRBD2, 6 bases. V lost 5 bases, J lost 4 bases, and 9 bases lay in between. There are 13 residues in the CDR3. The CDR3 coding sequence is TGTGCCAGCAGTCACGGGAGTTACAATGAGCAGTTCTTC. Its protein is CASSHGSYNEQFF.

This sequence joins TRBV2 and TRBJ2-3; D gene unclear. Germline CDR1 is SNHLY and CDR2 is FYNNEI. Trimming shortened V by 6 bases and J by 0 bases, and 10 bases separated the two germline ends. The CDR3 length is 14 residues. The CDR3 protein is CASRATFSTDTQYF. The CDR3 DNA is TGTGCCAGCAGGGCGACTTTTAGCACAGATACGCAGTATTTT.